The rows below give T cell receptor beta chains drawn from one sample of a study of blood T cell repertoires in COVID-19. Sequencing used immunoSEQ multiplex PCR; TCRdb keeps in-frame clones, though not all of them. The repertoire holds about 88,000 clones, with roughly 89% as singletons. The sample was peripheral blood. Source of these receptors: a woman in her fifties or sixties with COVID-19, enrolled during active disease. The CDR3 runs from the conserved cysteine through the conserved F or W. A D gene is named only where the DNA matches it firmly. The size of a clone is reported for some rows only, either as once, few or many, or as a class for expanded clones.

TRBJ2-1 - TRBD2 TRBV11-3 CASSLGTTSGGLNEQFF TGTGCCAGCAGCTTAGGCACGACTAGCGGGGGGTTAAATGAGCAGTTCTTC
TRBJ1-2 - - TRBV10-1 CASRGDLGGRDGYTF TGCGCCAGCAGGGGGGACCTAGGGGGGAGGGATGGCTACACCTTC
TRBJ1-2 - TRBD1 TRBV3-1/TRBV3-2 CASSHLGQGARGYTF TGTGCCAGCAGCCACTTGGGACAGGGGGCTCGTGGCTACACCTTC
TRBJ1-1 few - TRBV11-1 CASSFGGPGTEAFF TGTGCCAGCAGCTTCGGCGGGCCCGGCACTGAAGCTTTCTTT
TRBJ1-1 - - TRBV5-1 CASSLSPGAEAFF TGCGCCAGCAGCTTGTCTCCGGGTGCTGAAGCTTTCTTT
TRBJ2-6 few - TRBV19 CASSIPSSGANVLTF TGTGCCAGTAGTATCCCCAGCTCTGGGGCCAACGTCCTGACTTTC
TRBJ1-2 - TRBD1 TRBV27 CASSSGQGAFGYTF TGTGCCAGCAGTTCAGGACAGGGGGCGTTTGGCTACACCTTC
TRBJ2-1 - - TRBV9 CASSVEGQTYNEQFF TGTGCCAGCAGCGTAGAAGGACAGACCTACAATGAGCAGTTCTTC
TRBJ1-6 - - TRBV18 CASSLQGALHF TGTGCCAGCTCACTACAGGGAGCCCTCCACTTT
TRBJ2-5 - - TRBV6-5 CASSHPSTGRETQYF TGTGCCAGCAGCCACCCCTCGACAGGGAGGGAGACCCAGTACTTC
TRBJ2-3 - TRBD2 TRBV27 CASSYRRGVEDTQYF TGTGCCAGCAGTTATCGGCGGGGGGTAGAAGATACGCAGTATTTT
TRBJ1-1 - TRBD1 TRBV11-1 CASSTQGVGTEAFF TGTGCCAGCAGCACTCAGGGGGTAGGCACTGAAGCTTTCTTT
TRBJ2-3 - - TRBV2 CASSIRASGGADTQYF TGTGCCAGCAGTATCCGGGCTTCGGGGGGCGCAGATACGCAGTATTTT
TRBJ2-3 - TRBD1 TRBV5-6 CASSRFQGQGLSTQYF TGTGCCAGCAGCCGATTCCAAGGACAGGGTCTGTCTACGCAGTATTTT
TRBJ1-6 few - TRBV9 CASSVDIYNSPLHF TGTGCCAGCAGCGTAGACATTTATAATTCACCCCTCCACTTT
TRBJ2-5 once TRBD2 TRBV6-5 CASSSNLAGGLETQYF TGTGCCAGCAGTTCCAACCTAGCGGGGGGGCTAGAGACCCAGTACTTC
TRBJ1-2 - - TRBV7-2 CASSLEWAGGYTF TGTGCCAGCAGCTTAGAATGGGCTGGGGGCTACACCTTC
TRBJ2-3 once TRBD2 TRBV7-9 CASSPLAGTQYF TGTGCCAGCAGCCCACTAGCGGGTACGCAGTATTTT
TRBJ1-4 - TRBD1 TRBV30 CALDRGPTNEKLFF TGTGCCTTGGACAGGGGGCCGACTAATGAAAAACTGTTTTTT
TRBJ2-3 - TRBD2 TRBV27 CASSLVAGLGTDTQYF TGTGCCAGCAGTTTAGTAGCGGGGCTGGGGACAGATACGCAGTATTTT
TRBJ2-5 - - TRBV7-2 CASSPGVARGTPGTQYF TGTGCCAGCAGCCCAGGTGTTGCGCGGGGAACCCCTGGGACCCAGTACTTC
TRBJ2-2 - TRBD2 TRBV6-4 CASRRLAGGKTGELFF TGTGCCAGCAGAAGACTAGCGGGGGGGAAGACCGGGGAGCTGTTTTTT
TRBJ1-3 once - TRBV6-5 CASSRLDYSRDTIYF TGTGCCAGCAGCCGTCTTGATTACTCGCGAGACACCATATATTTT
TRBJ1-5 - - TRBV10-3 CAISEAGNQPQHF TGTGCCATCAGTGAGGCGGGGAATCAGCCCCAGCATTTT
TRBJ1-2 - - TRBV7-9 CASSLGATGRGYTF TGTGCCAGCAGCTTAGGGGCGACAGGCCGAGGCTACACCTTC
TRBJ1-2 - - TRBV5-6 CASSSTTVSVYGYTF TGTGCCAGCAGCTCTACGACGGTCAGCGTTTATGGCTACACCTTC
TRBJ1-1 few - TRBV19 CASSIPAGSTEAFF TGTGCCAGTAGTATTCCGGCAGGAAGCACTGAAGCTTTCTTT
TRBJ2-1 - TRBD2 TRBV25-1 CASSATSGGALLEFF TGTGCCAGCAGTGCAACTAGCGGGGGGGCTCTTTTGGAGTTCTTC
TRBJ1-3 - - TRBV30 CAWSEGTSGNTIYF TGTGCCTGGAGCGAGGGTACATCTGGAAACACCATATATTTT
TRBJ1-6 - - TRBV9 CASSVGGHGNSPLHF TGTGCCAGCAGCGTAGGGGGACACGGAAATTCACCCCTCCACTTT
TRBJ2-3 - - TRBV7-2 CASKLRGQVTDTQYF TGTGCCAGCAAACTGCGGGGGCAAGTCACAGATACGCAGTATTTT
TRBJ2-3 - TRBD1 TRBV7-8 CASSPPLGQGRTDTQYF TGTGCCAGCAGCCCCCCCCTCGGACAGGGACGCACAGATACGCAGTATTTT
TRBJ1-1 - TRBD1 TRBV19 CASSVQGAPGTEAFF TGTGCCAGTAGTGTCCAGGGGGCGCCGGGCACTGAAGCTTTCTTT
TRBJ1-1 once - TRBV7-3 CASSTGPGTEAFF TGTGCCAGCAGCACAGGGCCAGGGACTGAAGCTTTCTTT
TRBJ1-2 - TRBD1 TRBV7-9 CASSPRQGNFYGYTF TGTGCCAGCAGCCCAAGACAGGGAAACTTTTATGGCTACACCTTC
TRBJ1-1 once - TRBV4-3 CASSQMLFGGNTEAFF TGCGCCAGCAGCCAAATGTTATTTGGCGGGAACACTGAAGCTTTCTTT
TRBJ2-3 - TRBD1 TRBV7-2 CASSPDRGVGTQYF TGTGCCAGCAGCCCGGACAGGGGCGTAGGTACGCAGTATTTT
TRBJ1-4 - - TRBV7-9 CASSRHPTTNEKLFF TGTGCCAGCAGTCGCCACCCTACAACTAATGAAAAACTGTTTTTT
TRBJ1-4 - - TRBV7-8 CASSWEGANEKLFF TGTGCCAGCAGCTGGGAGGGGGCTAATGAAAAACTGTTTTTT
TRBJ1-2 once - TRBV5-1 CASSLEAHASGGDTF TGCGCCAGCAGCTTGGAGGCGCACGCCAGCGGAGGGGACACCTTC
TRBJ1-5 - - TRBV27 CASSLWPPGDSNQPQHF TGTGCCAGCAGTTTATGGCCCCCAGGGGATAGCAATCAGCCCCAGCATTTT
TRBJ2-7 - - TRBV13 CASSSSPGSYEQYF TGTGCCAGCAGCTCGTCCCCGGGATCCTACGAGCAGTACTTC